This T cell receptor (beta chain) was captured in a study of blood T cell repertoires in COVID-19 (dated by TCRdb to about 2020). Context from the whole study: Collaborator samples came from the United States, Italy and Spain and covered acute and convalescent phases of COVID-19. The material from the prospective study consisted of cDNA or gDNA derived from T cells, B-cell-depleted T cells, or PBMCs. Deeply sampled blood TCRbeta repertoires from subjects exposed to, actively infected with, or recovered from COVID-19 were included in the dataset. The repertoires were released in a freely available public database meant as a resource for research on the immune response to SARS-CoV-2. Samples came from the ongoing ImmuneRACE study (first 160 participants) plus 1,254 subjects from 6 global collaborators. Nearly every sample came with metadata listing a de-identified subject ID, COVID-19 status, age in years and sex. HLA class I and class II types, where available, came from metadata supplied by the sample provider rather than from assay-based typing.

TCRbeta CDR3 regions were amplified from genomic DNA by means of the immunoSEQ Assay, a bias-controlled multiplex PCR. The study's own analysis went as follows. The number of nucleated cells in each sample was estimated from the amplification of reference gene primers within the assay. To quantify the absolute abundance of each unique TCRbeta CDR3 rearrangement, sequence reads were collapsed and filtered. For each sample, productive Simpson clonality was calculated as the square root of Simpson's diversity index across productive rearrangements. What TCRdb holds here is the immuneACCESS table cut down to in-frame rearrangements. Part of the clones is not present; checked against another copy, under half of the missing clones reflect an unresolved V gene, and the others are unexplained. The DNA was the basis for D and trimming; V, J and clone size are from that table. The sample includes approximately 220,000 clones, with roughly 80% observed a single time. 4.5% to 5.5% of the sample is held by the ten biggest clonotypes.

Another Seattle source contributed samples from volunteer blood donors who had recovered from COVID-19. Collaborating institutions collected whole blood in K2EDTA tubes following their own protocols. For TCRbeta analysis, collaborators shipped samples as frozen whole blood, isolated PBMCs, or DNA extracted from either of those sample types. The paper's findings and limits, for the study overall: The quantity of clinical and demographic metadata differed by source and by participant and was supplied without curation.

Only one count was recorded for this clone. Its antigen is currently not known. Base qualities are not recorded, but no much larger clone differs from it by a single base. The receptor was isolated from a woman in her sixties who had recovered from COVID-19. Sequencing used peripheral blood.

The CDR3 region: CASSGGGGLEAQETQYF. The nucleotide sequence reads TGTGCCAGCAGCGGAGGGGGGGGACTAGAGGCCCAAGAGACCCAGTACTTC. This chain joins TRBV21-1 to TRBJ2-5; TRBD2 is the table's D call and was not checked against the DNA. TRBV21-1 is labeled a pseudogene. The cysteine opens and the phenylalanine closes a CDR3 of 17 amino acids. CDR3 DNA only is kept here, 51 bases in frame from base 1.